The 20 T cell receptor beta chains below all came from one sample that was sequenced in a study of PD-1 blockade in classical Hodgkin lymphoma. The patients all showed relapse after autologous stem cell transplantation, while their brentuximab vedotin exposure varied. The table came from immunoSEQ multiplex PCR; TCRdb's copy has only in-frame clones and leaves some out. This sample has 50,000 or so clones, with just under 75% found just once. The sequencing used peripheral blood mononuclear cells (PBMCs), collected before the second cycle of nivolumab. The receptor set was obtained from a human donor with classical Hodgkin lymphoma.

This clone occurred a few times. The chain joins TRBV28 to TRBJ1-5; weak D call: TRBD1 (6 bases). The CDR3 consists of 15 residues. CDR1 is MDHEN and CDR2 is SYDVKM in the germline V gene. V gave up 2 bases and J gave up 4 bases, with 12 bases separating them. In DNA, the CDR3 is TGTGCCAGCAGTTTACCCACAGGGTCGAATCAGCCCCAGCATTTT. Residues: CASSLPTGSNQPQHF.

The rearrangement uses TRBV30 and TRBJ2-7; 8 nucleotides align to TRBD2. Losses at the gene ends were 4 bases for V and 2 bases for J; bases not matched to a gene: 4. CDR3 size: 13 residues. Germline V gives CDR1 GTSNPN, CDR2 SVGIG (reference sequence). The CDR3, as DNA: TGTGCCTGGACGGCGGGAGGCGCCTACGAGCAGTACTTC. Residues: CAWTAGGAYEQYF.

The V and J genes are TRBV19 and TRBJ1-5; D is undetermined. Trimming took 7 bases from V and 1 from J, leaving 14 bases between them. The germline V gene encodes CDR1 LNHDA and CDR2 SQIVND (reference sequence). The CDR3 consists of 15 residues. The CDR3 DNA is TGTGCCAGTAATGCCCTATTTGGAAGCAATCAGCCCCAGCATTTT. Amino acids: CASNALFGSNQPQHF.

V and J are TRBV7-2 and TRBJ2-7, with TRBD2 identical over 11 bases. The CDR3 sequence is 16 residues long. From germline, CDR1 is SGHTA and CDR2 FQGNSA. V lost 2 bases, J lost 0 bases, and 3 bases stayed unmatched. CDR3 DNA sequence: TGTGCCAGCAGCTTACTAGCGGGAGGTTCCTCCTACGAGCAGTACTTC. Its protein product is CASSLLAGGSSYEQYF.

Notes on this clone: The CDR3 does not close with the conserved phenylalanine or tryptophan, likely indicating a read error. Because the CDR3's place on the DNA is in doubt, the DNA is left out and the CDR3 is given as listed by TCRdb. This sequence joins TRBV7-9 and TRBJ2-3; the table assigns TRBD2, which was not confirmed against the DNA. CDR1 is SEHNR, CDR2 FQNEAQ, per germline (reference sequence). The CDR3 is 15 amino acids in total, end residues counted. The chain's CDR3 is CASSLASSGESPLPY.

This rearrangement joins TRBV14 to TRBJ1-2; D possibly corresponds to TRBD1 (5 bases). V shed 2 bases and J shed 8 bases, with 12 bases lying between them. The length of the CDR3 is 13 residues. Per germline, CDR1 SGHDN and CDR2 FVKESK. This CDR3 reads CASSQQGIGGYTF. The CDR3 DNA reads TGTGCCAGCAGCCAACAGGGAATAGGCGGCTACACCTTC.

V is TRBV15 and J is TRBJ1-5, with 9 bases matching TRBD1. Per germline, CDR1 LNHNV and CDR2 YYDKDF (reference sequence). V lost 3 bases, J lost 4 bases, and 1 base stayed unmatched. The CDR3 totals 14 residues. CDR3 nucleotide sequence: TGTGCCACCAGCAGGGGGACAGGGAATCAGCCCCAGCATTTT. As protein: CATSRGTGNQPQHF.

V usage is TRBV28 and J usage is TRBJ1-2; D call uncertain. The CDR3 loop spans 11 amino acids. V was shortened by 5 bases and J by 5 bases, with 6 bases between the two germline ends. The germline CDR1 and CDR2 sequences are MDHEN and SYDVKM. The CDR3 is CASSAQYGYTF. CDR3 nucleotide sequence: TGTGCCAGCAGTGCCCAATATGGCTACACCTTC.

This clone has just a few counts. The J gene is TRBJ2-7, the V gene TRBV7-2; D may match TRBD1 or TRBD2 (6 bases each). CDR3 length equals 16 residues. The V gene's germline CDR1 is SGHTA and CDR2 FQGNSA. V was pared by 1 base and J by 0 bases, with 13 bases between. The CDR3 here is CASSLVGGSSSYEQYF. The DNA for the CDR3 is TGTGCCAGCAGCTTAGTCGGGGGCAGCAGCTCCTACGAGCAGTACTTC.

The J gene is TRBJ2-1, the V gene TRBV7-3; 7 bases fit TRBD1. The CDR3 is 14 residues long. V shed 1 base and J 7 bases; nucleotides not matched to a gene: 4. Germline CDR1 and CDR2: SGHTA and FQGTGA. CDR3 loop: CASSLKTGSNEQFF. Here the CDR3 DNA reads TGTGCCAGCAGCTTAAAGACAGGGTCTAATGAGCAGTTCTTC. The full variable domain, its missing parts supplied by reference TRBV7-3 and TRBJ2-1, is GAGVSQTPSNKVTEKGKYVELRCDPISGHTALYWYRQSLGQGPEFLIYFQGTGAADDSGLPNDRFFAVRPEGSVSTLKIQRTERGDSAVYLCASSLKTGSNEQFFGPGTRLTVL.

The chain couples TRBV28 to TRBJ2-7, with D uncertain. Germline assignment: CDR1 MDHEN and CDR2 SYDVKM. V was pared by 7 bases and J by 5 bases, with 15 bases between. The CDR3 is 13 residues long. DNA for the CDR3: TGTGCCAGCACTACCCTGGCGAGAGACGAGCAGTACTTC. This sequence encodes CASTTLARDEQYF.

The chain links TRBV29-1 to TRBJ2-7; TRBD1 matches 8 bases. The CDR3 length is 12 residues. V lost 6 bases, J lost 2 bases, and 3 bases stayed unmatched. CDR1 is SQVTM, CDR2 ANQGSEA, per germline. The CDR3 nucleotides read TGCAGCGTCGCACAGGGGGCCTACGAGCAGTACTTC. Its translation is CSVAQGAYEQYF.

In the case of this clone: Other nucleotide sequences from this sample produce the same CDR3. The J gene is TRBJ1-2, the V gene TRBV6-5; D remains unclear. Trimming took off 5 bases at V and 3 bases at J, with 10 bases between the two ends. The CDR3 consists of 13 residues. The germline V gene has CDR1 MNHEY and CDR2 SVGAGI. This CDR3 is CASSPTGDYGYTF. The CDR3 DNA is TGTGCCAGCAGTCCCACCGGCGACTATGGCTACACCTTC.

The V gene is TRBV6-6, the J gene TRBJ1-1; D is possibly TRBD1 (6 bases). CDR1 is MNHNY and CDR2 is SVGAGI in the germline V gene (reference sequence). V lost 5 bases, J lost 5 bases, and 18 bases lay in between. This CDR3 has 15 residues. The CDR3 bases are TGTGCCAGCAGTCCCTGGGGGGGCGGTAGAACTGAAGCTTTCTTT. The encoded protein is CASSPWGGGRTEAFF.

This chain connects TRBV10-1 to TRBJ2-5; 14 bases agree with TRBD2. This CDR3 has 19 amino acids. Germline V CDR1 and CDR2: WNHNN, SYGVQD (reference sequence). V lost 3 bases to trimming and J lost 1 base; unmatched junction nucleotides: 10. In DNA form, the CDR3 reads TGCGCCAGCAGTGACCAGACTAGCGGGAGGGCCCTGGGCCAAGAGACCCAGTACTTC. Its translation is CASSDQTSGRALGQETQYF.

This clone has just a few counts. This chain uses TRBV6-6 with TRBJ2-1, with D possibly TRBD1 on 6 matching bases. This CDR3 has 13 amino acids. V was pared by 5 bases and J by 6 bases, with 11 bases between. The germline V gene encodes CDR1 MNHNY and CDR2 SVGAGI (reference sequence). This CDR3 reads CASSPTGTNEQFF. As DNA, the CDR3 is TGTGCCAGCAGTCCGACAGGCACCAATGAGCAGTTCTTC.

V and J are TRBV6-5 and TRBJ1-1, with a tentative D call TRBD1 (6 bases). The CDR3 is 14 amino acids. CDR1 and CDR2 (germline): MNHEY, SVGAGI. The ends were cut back, 5 bases at V and 3 bases at J, with 13 bases in the middle. CDR3 nucleotide sequence: TGTGCCAGCAGTACCTCAACAGGGTACACTGAAGCTTTCTTT. Residues: CASSTSTGYTEAFF.

This chain connects TRBV5-1 to TRBJ1-6, with D unclear. The CDR3 is made up of 13 amino acids. Trimming took off 4 bases at V and 11 bases at J, with 13 bases between the two ends. The germline gives CDR1 SGHRS, CDR2 YFSETQ. CDR3 nucleotide sequence: TGCGCCAGCAGCGAGGCAGCGTCCACACCCCTCCACTTT. The encoded protein is CASSEAASTPLHF. Full variable domain (rest looked up from reference TRBV5-1 and TRBJ1-6): KAGVTQTPRYLIKTRGQQVTLSCSPISGHRSVSWYQQTPGQGLQFLFEYFSETQRNKGNFPGRFSGRQFSNSRSEMNVSTLELGDSALYLCASSEAASTPLHFGNGTRLTVT.

This chain joins TRBV2 and TRBJ1-2; the D gene is possibly TRBD1 (6 bases). From germline, CDR1 is SNHLY and CDR2 FYNNEI. V was cut by 6 bases and J by 4 bases, with 18 bases left in between. This CDR3 spans 15 amino acids. CDR3 sequence: CASSASLQGIYGYTF. CDR3 DNA: TGTGCCAGCAGCGCAAGTTTACAGGGCATCTATGGCTACACCTTC.

The rearrangement uses TRBV19 and TRBJ1-2; a possible D gene is TRBD1 (5 bases). The CDR3 contains 13 residues. Germline V lookup: CDR1 LNHDA, CDR2 SQIVND (reference sequence). Trimming shortened V by 0 bases and J by 6 bases, and 8 bases separated the two germline ends. In nucleotides, the CDR3 is TGTGCCAGTAGTATAGATCGAGGGGATGGCTACACCTTC. Translation gives CASSIDRGDGYTF.